The 16 T cell receptor beta chains presented below share a single source sample, sequenced in a study of shared clonotypes between healthy human individuals. This table comes from immunoSEQ multiplex PCR, and its TCRdb copy is limited to in-frame clones, with some not included. The data show 2 million to 3 million clones, roughly 93% seen once. Input material: naive CD4+ T cells from PBMCs. Sample subset: CD45RA+ positively selected. The receptors stem from a man between 18 and 35 years old in good health. Some clones in this sample may be carry-over from other donors' samples.

The rearrangement joins TRBV6-1 to TRBJ2-1; 10 positions match TRBD2. The germline V gene encodes CDR1 MNHNS and CDR2 SASEGT. The CDR3 is 14 amino acids. After removal of 7 bases from V and 5 bases from J, the junction contained 5 bases not matched to a gene. Here the CDR3 reads CASTGTSVNNEQFF. The DNA of the CDR3 is TGTGCCAGCACTGGGACTAGCGTAAACAATGAGCAGTTCTTC.

This chain uses TRBV5-1 with TRBJ2-1, with a possible D match to TRBD2 (6 bases). This CDR3 contains 16 residues. The germline V and J ends were trimmed by 2 bases and 4 bases, with 16 bases remaining between them. The V gene's germline CDR1 is SGHRS and CDR2 YFSETQ. The DNA of the CDR3 is TGCGCCAGCAGCTTTAGTGGGGCTAGCGCTTACAATGAGCAGTTCTTC. This gives the protein CASSFSGASAYNEQFF.

The V gene is TRBV28, the J gene TRBJ1-2; D ambiguous. V lost 6 bases, J lost 10 bases, and 15 bases lay in between. Germline CDR1 and CDR2: MDHEN and SYDVKM. The CDR3 loop spans 12 amino acids. The CDR3 loop reads CASSPKRGVYTF. CDR3 nucleotide sequence: TGTGCCAGCAGCCCTAAACGGGGTGTCTACACCTTC.

The chain links TRBV7-8 to TRBJ1-2; a possible D gene is TRBD1 (5 bases). Germline V gives CDR1 SGHVS, CDR2 FQNEAQ. V lost 5 bases and J lost 8, with 18 bases in between. This CDR3 has 14 residues. The CDR3 nucleotides are TGTGCCAGCAGCCCAGGCGACAGAGCATGGGGCTACACCTTC. Translated: CASSPGDRAWGYTF.

The rearrangement joins TRBV5-8 to TRBJ1-1, with 11 bases matching TRBD1. CDR1 and CDR2 from the germline V gene are SGHTS and YDEGEE. The J segment lost 9 bases and the V segment lost 3 bases, leaving 4 bases of the junction unmatched. The CDR3 totals 13 residues. For the CDR3, the DNA is TGTGCCAGCAGCTCGGACAGGGGGCGGAAAGCTTTCTTT. Translated: CASSSDRGRKAFF.

The gene calls are TRBV12-2 and TRBJ2-1; TRBD2, the table's D call, was not compared with the DNA. TRBV12-2 is designated a pseudogene. The CDR3 is 18 amino acids. CDR3 amino acids: CASRLALKRKSVYNEQFF. Written as DNA, the CDR3 is TGTGCAAGTCGCTTAGCGCTAAAGCGGAAGAGTGTCTACAATGAGCAGTTCTTC.

On this clone itself: The same CDR3 can be traced to other DNA sequences in this sample. The J gene is TRBJ2-7, the V gene TRBV6-5; D might be TRBD1 or TRBD2, each matching 5 bases. Trimming removed 6 bases from V and 6 bases from J, with 15 bases in between. The CDR3 spans 13 residues. CDR1 MNHEY and CDR2 SVGAGI come from the germline V gene. The CDR3 region is CASSPPGTGEQYF. In DNA form, the CDR3 reads TGTGCCAGCAGCCCGCCGGGGACGGGCGAGCAGTACTTC.

The chain couples TRBV7-3 to TRBJ2-1; the match to TRBD1 covers 7 bases. The germline CDR1 and CDR2 sequences are SGHTA and FQGTGA. This CDR3 comprises 15 residues. V lost 5 bases and J lost 3; bases outside the gene matches: 7. The CDR3 protein is CASSTWDRYYNEQFF. The CDR3 DNA sequence: TGTGCCAGCAGCACCTGGGACAGATACTACAATGAGCAGTTCTTC.

V usage is TRBV6-5 and J usage is TRBJ1-2; a weak D match, TRBD1 (6 bases). Germline CDR1 and CDR2: MNHEY and SVGAGI. V dropped 10 bases and J dropped 10 bases, with 16 bases sitting between them. The CDR3 totals 11 residues. The CDR3 bases are TGTGCCACGAAGAACAGGGCCGCCTACACCTTC. It yields the protein CATKNRAAYTF.

J is TRBJ1-4 and V is TRBV2; possibly TRBD1 for D (5 bases). Germline-derived CDR1 and CDR2 are SNHLY and FYNNEI. The ends were cut back, 4 bases at V and 3 bases at J, with 15 bases in the middle. The CDR3 is 16 residues long. The CDR3 reads CASSAPPGGSNEKLFF. The CDR3 nucleotides read TGTGCCAGCAGTGCCCCCCCGGGGGGATCTAATGAAAAACTGTTTTTT.

This clone appeared once. V gene TRBV5-6 combines with J gene TRBJ1-2; D is ambiguous. This CDR3 is 14 amino acids long. CDR1 and CDR2 (germline): SGHDT, YYEEEE. The V gene lost 6 bases and the J gene lost 6 bases, with 18 bases spanning the gap. The CDR3 spells CASTHVWMKDGYTF. CDR3 bases: TGTGCCAGCACCCATGTCTGGATGAAGGATGGCTACACCTTC.

This clone was observed a single time. The gene calls are TRBV28 and TRBJ1-1; D is ambiguous. This CDR3 has 12 amino acids. Germline loops: CDR1 MDHEN, CDR2 SYDVKM. V was pared by 8 bases and J by 6 bases, with 13 bases between. The CDR3 spells CASGLVGAEAFF. The CDR3 nucleotides read TGTGCCAGCGGCCTTGTCGGGGCTGAAGCTTTCTTT.

The chain links TRBV7-2 to TRBJ1-6, with a possible D match to TRBD1 (6 bases). In germline, CDR1 is SGHTA, CDR2 FQGNSA. Trimming took 4 bases from V and 0 from J, leaving 13 bases between them. The CDR3 length is 17 residues. CDR3 residues: CASSSGGQSSYNSPLHF. The CDR3 DNA is TGTGCCAGCAGCTCGGGGGGGCAGAGCTCCTATAATTCACCCCTCCACTTT.

The chain combines TRBV25-1 with TRBJ2-7, with D perhaps TRBD1 or TRBD2 (8 bases each). The CDR3 spans 18 residues. The germline V gene has CDR1 MGHDK and CDR2 SYGVNS. V lost 3 bases, J lost 9 bases, and 30 bases lay in between. The CDR3 spells CASSDTTGGTGSSFGQYF. CDR3 DNA sequence: TGTGCCAGCAGTGACACGACGGGGGGGACAGGTAGCAGCTTCGGGCAGTACTTC.

The chain carries TRBV6-6 and TRBJ1-5; TRBD1 is a possible D gene (6 bases). The germline CDR1 and CDR2 sequences are MNHNY and SVGAGI (reference sequence). CDR3 length equals 16 residues. Trimming cost V 2 bases and J 7 bases, with 18 bases left between them. This chain's CDR3 is CASSYRMGAGGQPQHF. The CDR3 DNA sequence: TGTGCCAGCAGTTACAGGATGGGGGCGGGAGGGCAGCCCCAGCATTTT.

As for this clone: Other DNA sequences in this sample translate to the same CDR3. The chain combines TRBV28 with TRBJ2-5; D not certain. Trimming removed 3 bases from V and 5 bases from J, with 10 bases in between. The CDR3 is made up of 13 amino acids. Germline V gene data show CDR1 as MDHEN and CDR2 as SYDVKM. CDR3 sequence: CASSLAGRETQYF. CDR3 DNA: TGTGCCAGCAGTTTGGCAGGAAGGGAGACCCAGTACTTC.